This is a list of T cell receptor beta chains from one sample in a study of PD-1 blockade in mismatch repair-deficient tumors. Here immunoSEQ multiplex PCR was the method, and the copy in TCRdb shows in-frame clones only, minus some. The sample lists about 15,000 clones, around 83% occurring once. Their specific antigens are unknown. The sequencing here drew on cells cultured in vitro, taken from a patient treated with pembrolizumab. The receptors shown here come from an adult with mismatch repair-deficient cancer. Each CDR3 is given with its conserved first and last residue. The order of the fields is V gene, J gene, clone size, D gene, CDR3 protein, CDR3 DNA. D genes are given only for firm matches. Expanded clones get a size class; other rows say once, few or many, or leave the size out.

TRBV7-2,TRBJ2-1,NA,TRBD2,CASSFHSGRSSNEQFF,TGTGCCAGCAGCTTCCATAGCGGGAGGTCTTCCAATGAGCAGTTCTTC
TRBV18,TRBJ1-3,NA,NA,CASSQGTPSGNTIYF,TGTGCCAGCTCACAAGGGACCCCCTCTGGAAACACCATATATTTT
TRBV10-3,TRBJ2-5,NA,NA,CAISESTVEETQYF,TGTGCCATCAGTGAGTCGACAGTCGAGGAGACCCAGTACTTC
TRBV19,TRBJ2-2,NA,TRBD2,CASSAAGRRTGELFF,TGTGCCAGTAGTGCAGCGGGACGCAGGACCGGGGAGCTGTTTTTT
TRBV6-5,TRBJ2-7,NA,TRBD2,CASSYQTSGVYEQYF,TGTGCCAGCAGTTACCAGACTAGCGGGGTCTACGAGCAGTACTTC
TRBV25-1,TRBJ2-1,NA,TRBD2,CASSGPGLGSNEQFF,TGTGCCAGCAGTGGCCCGGGACTAGGTTCCAATGAGCAGTTCTTC
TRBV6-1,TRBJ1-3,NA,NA,CASSEGIFLGNTIYF,TGTGCCAGCAGTGAAGGGATATTTTTAGGAAACACCATATATTTT
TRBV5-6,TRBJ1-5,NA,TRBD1,CASSSTGEWGNQPQHF,TGTGCCAGCAGCTCCACAGGGGAGTGGGGCAATCAGCCCCAGCATTTT
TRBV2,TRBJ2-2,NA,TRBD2,CASKGGQNTGELFF,TGTGCCAGCAAGGGAGGGCAGAACACCGGGGAGCTGTTTTTT
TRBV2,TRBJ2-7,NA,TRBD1,CASRGTGSYEQYF,TGTGCCAGCAGGGGGACAGGGAGTTACGAGCAGTACTTC
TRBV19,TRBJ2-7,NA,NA,CASSNRQGGYEQYF,TGTGCCAGTAGTAATCGACAGGGAGGGTACGAGCAGTACTTC
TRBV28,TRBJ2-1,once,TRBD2,CASSFKPTSGSISNEQFF,TGTGCCAGCAGTTTCAAACCGACTAGCGGGAGTATATCGAATGAGCAGTTCTTC
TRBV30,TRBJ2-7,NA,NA,CAWSVRSGYEQYF,TGTGCCTGGAGTGTACGGTCAGGTTACGAGCAGTACTTC
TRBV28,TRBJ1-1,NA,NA,CASSLDRFNTEAFF,TGTGCCAGCAGTTTAGACAGGTTTAACACTGAAGCTTTCTTT
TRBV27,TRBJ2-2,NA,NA,CASSWGNPDTGELFF,TGTGCCAGCAGCTGGGGGAACCCCGACACCGGGGAGCTGTTTTTT
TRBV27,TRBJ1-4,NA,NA,CATLDSGKLFF,TGTGCCACCCTAGACAGTGGAAAACTGTTTTTT
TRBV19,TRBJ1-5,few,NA,CASSITGSNQPQHF,TGTGCCAGTAGTATTACGGGATCCAATCAGCCCCAGCATTTT
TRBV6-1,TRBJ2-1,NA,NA,CASSDTLILRQFF,TGTGCCAGCAGTGATACATTGATTCTGAGGCAGTTCTTC
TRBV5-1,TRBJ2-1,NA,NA,CASSADGGRTYNEQFF,TGCGCCAGCAGCGCAGACGGGGGAAGGACCTACAATGAGCAGTTCTTC
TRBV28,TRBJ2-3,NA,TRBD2,CASSQPGLAGEGGLSTDTQYF,TGTGCCAGCAGCCAACCGGGACTAGCGGGAGAAGGGGGCCTTAGCACAGATACGCAGTATTTT
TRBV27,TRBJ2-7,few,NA,CASSSWPYEQYF,TGTGCCAGCAGTTCATGGCCCTACGAGCAGTACTTC
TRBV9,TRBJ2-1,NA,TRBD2,CASSATSGTYNEQFF,TGTGCCAGCAGCGCGACTAGCGGGACCTACAATGAGCAGTTCTTC
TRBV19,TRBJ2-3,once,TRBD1,CASSKQGTGDTQYF,TGTGCCAGTAGTAAACAGGGGACGGGGGATACGCAGTATTTT
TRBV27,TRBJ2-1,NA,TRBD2,CASSLSPVAGYNEQFF,TGTGCCAGCAGTTTATCCCCCGTAGCGGGATACAATGAGCAGTTCTTC
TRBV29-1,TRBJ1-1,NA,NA,CSVDGGTEAFF,TGCAGCGTTGACGGCGGGACAGAAGCTTTCTTT
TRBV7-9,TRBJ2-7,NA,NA,CASSSRFSSGYEQYF,TGTGCCAGCAGCTCGCGGTTCTCCTCTGGCTACGAGCAGTACTTC
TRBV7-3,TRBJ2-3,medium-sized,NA,CASSFTGLSTDTQYF,TGTGCCAGCAGCTTTACGGGGTTGTCAACAGATACGCAGTATTTT
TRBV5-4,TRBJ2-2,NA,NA,CASSLIPRQINTGELFF,TGTGCCAGCAGCTTAATCCCCCGCCAGATTAACACCGGGGAGCTGTTTTTT
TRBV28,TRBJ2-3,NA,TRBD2,CASSLGLAGVQDTQYF,TGTGCCAGCAGTCTAGGACTAGCGGGAGTTCAAGATACGCAGTATTTT
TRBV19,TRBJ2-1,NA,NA,CASSISTSGNEQFF,TGTGCCAGTAGTATAAGCACTAGTGGTAATGAGCAGTTCTTC
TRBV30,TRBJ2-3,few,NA,CACVTDTQYF,TGTGCCTGCGTAACAGATACGCAGTATTTT
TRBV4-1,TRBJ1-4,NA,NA,CASSPVAGKLFF,TGCGCCAGCAGCCCAGTGGCGGGAAAACTGTTTTTT
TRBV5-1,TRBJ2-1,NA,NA,CASSLGQITYNEQFF,TGCGCCAGCAGCTTGGGACAGATAACCTACAATGAGCAGTTCTTC
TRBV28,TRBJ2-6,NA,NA,CASSRRVLSGANVLTF,TGTGCCAGCAGCCGCAGGGTTCTCTCTGGGGCCAACGTCCTGACTTTC
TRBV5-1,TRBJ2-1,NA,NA,CASSFPGAYNEQFF,TGCGCCAGCAGCTTTCCAGGGGCCTACAATGAGCAGTTCTTC
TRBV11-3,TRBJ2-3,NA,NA,CASSLGGDTQYF,TGTGCCAGCAGCTTAGGGGGAGATACGCAGTATTTT
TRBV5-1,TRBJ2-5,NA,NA,CASSVMRGGQETQYF,TGCGCCAGCAGTGTTATGAGGGGCGGGCAAGAGACCCAGTACTTC
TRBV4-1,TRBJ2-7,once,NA,CASSQDRASRLYEQYF,TGCGCCAGCAGCCAAGATCGGGCTAGCCGACTCTACGAGCAGTACTTC
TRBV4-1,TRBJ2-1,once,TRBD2,CASSPGLAELRQFF,TGCGCCAGCAGCCCGGGACTAGCGGAGCTGCGACAGTTCTTC
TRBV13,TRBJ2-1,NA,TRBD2,CASSSPGTSAYNEQFF,TGTGCCAGCAGCTCACCAGGGACTAGCGCCTACAATGAGCAGTTCTTC
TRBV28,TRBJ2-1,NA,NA,CASTPRESYNEQFF,TGTGCCAGCACCCCTAGGGAATCCTACAATGAGCAGTTCTTC
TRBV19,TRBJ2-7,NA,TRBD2,CASTPGLAGGGEQYF,TGTGCCAGTACCCCGGGACTAGCGGGAGGGGGTGAGCAGTACTTC
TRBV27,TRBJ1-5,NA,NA,CASSHRSSNQPQHF,TGTGCCAGCAGCCACAGGTCGAGCAATCAGCCCCAGCATTTT
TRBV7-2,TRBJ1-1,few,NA,CASSLGWGGTEAFF,TGTGCCAGCAGCTTAGGGTGGGGAGGCACTGAAGCTTTCTTT
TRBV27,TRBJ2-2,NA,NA,CASSLGISNTGELFF,TGTGCCAGCAGTCTCGGGATTTCGAACACCGGGGAGCTGTTTTTT
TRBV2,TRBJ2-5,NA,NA,CASSGQLSETQYF,TGTGCCAGCAGTGGACAGTTATCCGAGACCCAGTACTTC
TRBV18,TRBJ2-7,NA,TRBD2,CASSPEAREQGEQYF,TGTGCCAGCTCACCTGAGGCGCGGGAGCAGGGCGAGCAGTACTTC
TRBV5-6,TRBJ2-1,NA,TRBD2,CASSLSGSGGVEQFF,TGTGCCAGCAGCTTGAGCGGGAGTGGGGGCGTTGAGCAGTTCTTC
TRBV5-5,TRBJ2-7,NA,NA,CASSPLRTGYYEQYF,TGTGCCAGCAGCCCTCTCCGGACGGGTTACTACGAGCAGTACTTC
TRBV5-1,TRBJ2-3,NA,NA,CASSLGTGTDTQYF,TGCGCCAGCAGCCTCGGGACTGGCACAGATACGCAGTATTTT
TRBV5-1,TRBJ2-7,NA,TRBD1,CASSLGTGPAYEQYF,TGCGCCAGCAGCTTGGGGACAGGTCCCGCCTACGAGCAGTACTTC
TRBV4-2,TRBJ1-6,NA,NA,CASSQAFGPRSLILHF,TGTGCCAGCAGCCAAGCCTTTGGACCGAGGAGCTTAATCCTCCACTTT
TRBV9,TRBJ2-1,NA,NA,CASSVEGLYNEQFF,TGTGCCAGCAGCGTAGAGGGACTTTACAATGAGCAGTTCTTC
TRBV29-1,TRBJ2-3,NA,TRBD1,CSVTGGVTDTQYF,TGCAGCGTCACAGGGGGCGTCACAGATACGCAGTATTTT